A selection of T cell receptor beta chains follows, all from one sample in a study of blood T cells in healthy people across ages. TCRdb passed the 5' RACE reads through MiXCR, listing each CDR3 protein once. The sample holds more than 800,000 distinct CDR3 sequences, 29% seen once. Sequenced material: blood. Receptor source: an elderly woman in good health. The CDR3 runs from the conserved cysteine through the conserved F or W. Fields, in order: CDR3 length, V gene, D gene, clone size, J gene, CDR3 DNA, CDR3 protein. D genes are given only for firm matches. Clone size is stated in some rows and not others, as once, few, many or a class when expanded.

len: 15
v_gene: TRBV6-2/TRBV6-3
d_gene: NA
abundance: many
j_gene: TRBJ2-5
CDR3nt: TGTGCCAGCAGCTCTACTACTAGGACGTTGGAGACCCAGTACTTC
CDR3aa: CASSSTTRTLETQYF

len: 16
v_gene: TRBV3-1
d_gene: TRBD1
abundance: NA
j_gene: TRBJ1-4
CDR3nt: TGTGCCAGCAGCCAAGTAGGAGACAGGGCCTACGAAAAACTGTTTTTT
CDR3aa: CASSQVGDRAYEKLFF

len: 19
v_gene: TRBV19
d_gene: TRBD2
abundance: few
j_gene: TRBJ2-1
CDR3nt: TGTGCCAGTAGTGCCTACCGGGGGGATAAGGGGAGCTCCTACAATGAGCAGTTCTTC
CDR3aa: CASSAYRGDKGSSYNEQFF

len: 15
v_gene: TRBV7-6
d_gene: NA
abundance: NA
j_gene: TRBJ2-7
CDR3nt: TGTGCCAGCAGCTTACATGCGGACATCTCCTACGAGCAGTACTTC
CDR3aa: CASSLHADISYEQYF

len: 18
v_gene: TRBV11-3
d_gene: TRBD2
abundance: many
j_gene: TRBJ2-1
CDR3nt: TGTGCCAGCAGCTTAGATTTGTGGCTAGCGGGGGGAAACAATGAGCAGTTCTTC
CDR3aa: CASSLDLWLAGGNNEQFF

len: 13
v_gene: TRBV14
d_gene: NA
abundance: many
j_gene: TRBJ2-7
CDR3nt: TGTGCCAGCAGCCTTTGGGACAACTACGAGCAGTACTTC
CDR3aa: CASSLWDNYEQYF

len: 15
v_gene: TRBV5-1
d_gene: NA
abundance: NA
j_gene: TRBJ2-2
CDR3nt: TGCGCCAGCAGCTTGGTCGGGAGGAACACCGGGGAGCTGTTTTTT
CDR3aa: CASSLVGRNTGELFF

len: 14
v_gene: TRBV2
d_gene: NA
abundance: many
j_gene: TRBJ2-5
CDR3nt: TGTGCCAGCAGATCTAGCTACGTTGAGAAGACCCAGTACTTC
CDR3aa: CASRSSYVEKTQYF

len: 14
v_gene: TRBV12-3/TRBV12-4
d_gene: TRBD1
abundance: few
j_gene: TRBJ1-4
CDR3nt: TGTGCCAGCAGTTTTCGGACAGGGGGAGAAAAACTGTTTTTT
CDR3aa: CASSFRTGGEKLFF

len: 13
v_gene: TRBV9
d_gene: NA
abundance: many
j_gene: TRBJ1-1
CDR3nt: TGTGCCAGCAGCGTGGCGAGGAACACTGAAGCTTTCTTT
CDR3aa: CASSVARNTEAFF

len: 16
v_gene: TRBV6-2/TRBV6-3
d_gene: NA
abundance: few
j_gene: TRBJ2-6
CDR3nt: TGTGCCAGCAGCCCGGGGGCAAATCCTGGGGCCAACGTCCTGACTTTC
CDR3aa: CASSPGANPGANVLTF

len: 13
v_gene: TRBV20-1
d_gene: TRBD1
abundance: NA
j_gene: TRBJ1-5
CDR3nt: TGCAGTGCTAGTCGGGACAGGGTTCAGCCCCAGCATTTT
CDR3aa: CSASRDRVQPQHF

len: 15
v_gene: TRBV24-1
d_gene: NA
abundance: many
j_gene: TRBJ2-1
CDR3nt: TGTGCCACCAGTGTCATCCACGCAGAGTTGAATGAGCAGTTCTTC
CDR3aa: CATSVIHAELNEQFF

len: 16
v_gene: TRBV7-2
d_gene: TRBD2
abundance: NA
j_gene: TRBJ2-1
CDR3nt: TGTGCCAGCAGCTTTGGGACTAGCGGAAACTACAATGAGCAGTTCTTC
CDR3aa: CASSFGTSGNYNEQFF

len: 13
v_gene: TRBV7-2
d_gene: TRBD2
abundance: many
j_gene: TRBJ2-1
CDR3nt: TGTGCCAGCAGTTTAGGACTAGCCGGTGAGCAGTTCTTC
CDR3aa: CASSLGLAGEQFF

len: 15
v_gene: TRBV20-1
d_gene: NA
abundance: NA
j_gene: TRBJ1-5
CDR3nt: TGCAGTGCTAGAGCTAGGGGGATCAGCAATCAGCCCCAGCATTTT
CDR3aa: CSARARGISNQPQHF

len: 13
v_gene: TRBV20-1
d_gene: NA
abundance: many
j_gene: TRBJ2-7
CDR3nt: TGCAGTGCTGGGCGGACGAGCTCCTACGAGCAGTACTTC
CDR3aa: CSAGRTSSYEQYF

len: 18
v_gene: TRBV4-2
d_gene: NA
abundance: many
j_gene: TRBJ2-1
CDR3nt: TGTGCCAGCAGCCAAAGAAGTTATGGAGGGGCCTATGAAAATGAGCAGTTCTTC
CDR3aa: CASSQRSYGGAYENEQFF

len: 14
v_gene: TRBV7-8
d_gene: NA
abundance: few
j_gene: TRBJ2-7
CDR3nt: TGTGCCAGCAGCTTGGGCCTAACTGCCTACGAGCAGTACTTC
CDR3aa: CASSLGLTAYEQYF

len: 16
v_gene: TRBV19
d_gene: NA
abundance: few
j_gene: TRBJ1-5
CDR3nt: TGTGCCAGCCGAACAACGTCGGACAGCCTCAATCAGCCCCAGCATTTT
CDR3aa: CASRTTSDSLNQPQHF

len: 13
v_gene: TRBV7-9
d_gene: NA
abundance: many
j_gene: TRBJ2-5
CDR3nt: TGTGCCAGCAGCTTAGGGGATTTGGAGACCCAGTACTTC
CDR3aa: CASSLGDLETQYF

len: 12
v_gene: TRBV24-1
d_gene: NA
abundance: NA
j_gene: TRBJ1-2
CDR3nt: TGTGCCACCAGTGACCGCACTTACGGCTACACCTTC
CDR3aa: CATSDRTYGYTF

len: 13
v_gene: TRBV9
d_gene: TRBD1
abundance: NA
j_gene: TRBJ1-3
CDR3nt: TGTGCCAGCAGCGGGACAGGGAGAAACACCATATATTTT
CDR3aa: CASSGTGRNTIYF

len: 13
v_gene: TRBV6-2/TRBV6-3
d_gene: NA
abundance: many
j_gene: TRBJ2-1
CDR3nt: TGTGCCAGCAGCTCCGGGGTCCTCAATGAGCAGTTCTTC
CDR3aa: CASSSGVLNEQFF

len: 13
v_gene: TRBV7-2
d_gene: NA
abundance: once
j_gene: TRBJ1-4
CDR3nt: TGTGCCAGCGGCTCGAACAAGGGAGAAAAACTGTTTTTT
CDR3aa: CASGSNKGEKLFF

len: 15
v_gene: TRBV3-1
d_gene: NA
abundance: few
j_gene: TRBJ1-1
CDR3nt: TGTGCCAGCAGCCAATCCATTGCATCGAACACTGAAGCTTTCTTT
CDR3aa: CASSQSIASNTEAFF

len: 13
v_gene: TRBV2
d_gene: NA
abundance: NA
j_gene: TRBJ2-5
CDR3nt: TGTGCCAGCATAACAGTTCCTTACAATGAGCAGTACTTC
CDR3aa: CASITVPYNEQYF

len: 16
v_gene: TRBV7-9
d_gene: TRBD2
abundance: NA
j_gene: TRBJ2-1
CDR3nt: TGTGCCAGCAGCTTAGGCCGGGACTACACCTACAATGAGCAGTTCTTC
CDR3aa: CASSLGRDYTYNEQFF

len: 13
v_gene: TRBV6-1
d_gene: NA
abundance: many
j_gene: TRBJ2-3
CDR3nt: TGTGCCAGCAGTGAGGGTACGGCAGATACGCAGTATTTT
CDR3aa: CASSEGTADTQYF

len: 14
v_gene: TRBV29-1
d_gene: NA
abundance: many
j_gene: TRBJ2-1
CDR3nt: TGCAGCGTTGCCGAAGGTTCTACTTACAATGAGCAGTTCTTC
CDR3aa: CSVAEGSTYNEQFF

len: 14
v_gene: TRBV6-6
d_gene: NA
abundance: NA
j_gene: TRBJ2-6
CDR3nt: TGTGCCAGCAGTTACCGACTCTCGTGGGGCGTCCTGACTTTC
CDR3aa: CASSYRLSWGVLTF

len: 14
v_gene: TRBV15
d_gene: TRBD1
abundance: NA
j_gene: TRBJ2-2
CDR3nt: TGTGCCACCAGCAGGGACAGGGGAACCGGGGAGCGGTTTTTT
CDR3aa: CATSRDRGTGERFF

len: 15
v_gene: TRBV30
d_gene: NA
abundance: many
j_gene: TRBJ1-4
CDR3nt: TGTGCCTGGAGTCCATTTAGGACAACTAATGAAAAACTGTTTTTT
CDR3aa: CAWSPFRTTNEKLFF

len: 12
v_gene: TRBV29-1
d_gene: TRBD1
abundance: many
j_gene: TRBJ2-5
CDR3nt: TGCAGCGTTGGACAGGGTGGCGAGACCCAGTACTTC
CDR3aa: CSVGQGGETQYF

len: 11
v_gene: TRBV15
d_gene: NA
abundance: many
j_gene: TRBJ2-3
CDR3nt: TGTGCCACCAGCATGGGACCTACGCAGTATTTT
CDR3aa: CATSMGPTQYF

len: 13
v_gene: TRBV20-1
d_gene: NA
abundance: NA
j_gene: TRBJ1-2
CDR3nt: TGCAGTGCTAGTGCAGGGGCGATTAATGGCTACACCTTC
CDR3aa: CSASAGAINGYTF